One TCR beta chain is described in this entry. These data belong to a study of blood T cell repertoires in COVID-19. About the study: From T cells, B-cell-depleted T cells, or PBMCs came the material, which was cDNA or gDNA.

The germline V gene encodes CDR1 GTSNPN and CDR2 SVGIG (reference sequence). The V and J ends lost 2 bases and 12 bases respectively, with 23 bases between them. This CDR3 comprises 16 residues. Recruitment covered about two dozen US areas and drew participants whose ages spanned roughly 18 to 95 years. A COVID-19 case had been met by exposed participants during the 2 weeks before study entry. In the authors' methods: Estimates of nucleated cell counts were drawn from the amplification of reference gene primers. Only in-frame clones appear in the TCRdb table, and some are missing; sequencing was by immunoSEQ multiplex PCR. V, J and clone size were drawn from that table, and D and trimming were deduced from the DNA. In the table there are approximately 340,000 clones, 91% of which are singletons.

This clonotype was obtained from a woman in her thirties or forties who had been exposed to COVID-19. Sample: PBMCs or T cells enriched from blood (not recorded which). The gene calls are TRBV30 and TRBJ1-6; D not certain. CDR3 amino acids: CAWSTGSLDLGLPLHF. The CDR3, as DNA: TGTGCCTGGAGTACGGGGAGCCTTGACTTGGGATTACCCCTCCACTTT.